The source of this T cell receptor (beta chain) is a study of technical replicates of blood from a few donors. Here immunoSEQ multiplex PCR was the method, and the copy in TCRdb shows in-frame clones only, minus some. The table lists more than 90,000 clones, approximately 96% of them singletons. There are 15 residues in the CDR3. Germline V lookup: CDR1 SGHRS, CDR2 YFSETQ. The V gene end was trimmed by 2 bases and the J gene end by 2 bases; junction bases not matched to a gene: 4. The V and J genes are TRBV5-1 and TRBJ2-5; 9 bases line up with TRBD2. Sequencing was performed on T cells isolated from PBMCs. The sequence was collected from a human donor in good health. CDR3 in amino acids: CASSFLAGTQETQYF. The CDR3 bases are TGCGCCAGCAGCTTCCTAGCGGGGACTCAAGAGACCCAGTACTTC.